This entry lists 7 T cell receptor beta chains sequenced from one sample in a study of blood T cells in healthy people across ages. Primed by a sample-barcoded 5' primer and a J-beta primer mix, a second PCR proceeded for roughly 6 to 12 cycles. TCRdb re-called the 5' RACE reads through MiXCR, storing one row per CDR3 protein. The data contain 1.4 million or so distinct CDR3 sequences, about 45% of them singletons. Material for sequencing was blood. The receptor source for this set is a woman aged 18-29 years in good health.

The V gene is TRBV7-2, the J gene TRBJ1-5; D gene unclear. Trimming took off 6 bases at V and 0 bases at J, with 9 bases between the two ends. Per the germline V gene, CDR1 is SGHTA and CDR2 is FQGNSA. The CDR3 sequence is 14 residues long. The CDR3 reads CASSSQNSNQPQHF. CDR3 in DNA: TGTGCCAGCAGTTCTCAAAATAGCAATCAGCCCCAGCATTTT. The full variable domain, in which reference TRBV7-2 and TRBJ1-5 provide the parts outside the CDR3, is GAGVSQSPSNKVTEKGKDVELRCDPISGHTALYWYRQSLGQGLEFLIYFQGNSAPDKSGLPSDRFSAERTGGSVSTLTIQRTQQEDSAVYLCASSSQNSNQPQHFGDGTRLSIL.

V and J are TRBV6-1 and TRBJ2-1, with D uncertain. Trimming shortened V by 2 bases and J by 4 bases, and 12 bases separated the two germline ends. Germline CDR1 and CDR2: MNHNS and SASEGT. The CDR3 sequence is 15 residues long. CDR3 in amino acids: CASSEQARPYNEQFF. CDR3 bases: TGTGCCAGCAGTGAACAAGCCAGGCCTTACAATGAGCAGTTCTTC.

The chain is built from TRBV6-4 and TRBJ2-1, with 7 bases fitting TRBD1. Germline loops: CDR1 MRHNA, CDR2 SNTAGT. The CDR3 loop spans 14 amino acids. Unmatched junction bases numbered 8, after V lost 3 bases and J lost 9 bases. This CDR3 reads CASSEGGGWGEQFF. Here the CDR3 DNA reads TGTGCCAGCAGTGAAGGGGGCGGATGGGGTGAGCAGTTCTTC.

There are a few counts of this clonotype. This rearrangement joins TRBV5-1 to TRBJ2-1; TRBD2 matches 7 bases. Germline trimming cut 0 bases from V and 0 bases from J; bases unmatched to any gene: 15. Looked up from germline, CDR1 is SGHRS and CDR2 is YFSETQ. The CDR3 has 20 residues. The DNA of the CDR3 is TGCGCCAGCAGCTTGGCCACCCTAGCGGATTATTCGAGCTCCTACAATGAGCAGTTCTTC. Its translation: CASSLATLADYSSSYNEQFF.

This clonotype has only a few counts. The CDR3 sequence: CASSSGQGFYNEQYF. In DNA, the CDR3 is TGTGCCAGCAGTTCGGGACAGGGATTCTACAATGAGCAGTACTTC. The gene calls are TRBV7-9 and TRBJ2-5, with 9 positions matching TRBD1. Trimming at V came to 6 bases and at J to 11 bases, leaving 16 bases not matched to a gene. CDR1 and CDR2 from the germline V gene are SEHNR and FQNEAQ (reference sequence). The CDR3 contains 15 residues.

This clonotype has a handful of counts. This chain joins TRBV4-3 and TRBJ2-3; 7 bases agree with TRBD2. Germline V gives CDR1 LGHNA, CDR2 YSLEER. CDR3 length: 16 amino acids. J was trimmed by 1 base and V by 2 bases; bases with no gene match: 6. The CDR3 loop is CASSQLVGRGTDTQYF. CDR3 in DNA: TGCGCCAGCAGCCAACTCGTAGGGAGGGGCACAGATACGCAGTATTTT.

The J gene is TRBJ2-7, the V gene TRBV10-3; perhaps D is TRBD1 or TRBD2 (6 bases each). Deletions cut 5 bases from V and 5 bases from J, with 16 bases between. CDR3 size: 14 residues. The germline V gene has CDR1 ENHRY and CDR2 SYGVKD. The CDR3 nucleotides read TGTGCCATCAGTTCGGGTAGGGGGGCGGACGAGCAGTACTTC. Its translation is CAISSGRGADEQYF.